This TCR beta chain is from a study of radiotherapy plus CTLA-4 blockade in lung cancer. Turning to the study itself: Objective responses were seen in roughly 20% of patients, disease control in 25% to 35%.

The protocol was immunoSEQ multiplex PCR, while the TCRdb copy is restricted to in-frame clones and leaves out a portion. This sample has 85,000 to 95,000 clones; roughly 85% occur once, and the top ten carry about a quarter. Study-wide results and limits: The authors reported that early blood T cell clone dynamics, with interferon-beta, best predicted response.

CTLA-4 blockade with ipilimumab, together with focal radiation, was given to patients with chemo-refractory metastatic non-small-cell lung cancer. Trimming removed 5 bases from V and 9 bases from J; junction bases left unmatched: 9. The CDR3 has 15 residues. The germline V gene has CDR1 SGHTA and CDR2 FQGTGA. As to this clone: The antigen is undetermined.

This receptor was obtained from a human donor with non-small cell lung cancer that progressed on radiotherapy plus ipilimumab. The chain carries TRBV7-3 and TRBJ2-1; 11 positions match TRBD2. Here the sequenced sample was peripheral blood, taken from a patient treated with radiotherapy plus ipilimumab. CDR3 nucleotide sequence: TGTGCCAGCAGCCATAGCGGGAGGGCCTTAAGTGAGCAGTTCTTC. It codes for CASSHSGRALSEQFF.